Listed here are 9 T cell receptor beta chains from one sample, sequenced in a study of blood T cell repertoires in COVID-19. Here immunoSEQ multiplex PCR was the method, and the copy in TCRdb shows in-frame clones only, minus some. The sample lists a few hundred thousand clones, approximately 81% occurring once. Material for sequencing was peripheral blood. These receptor sequences come from a middle-aged man with acute or convalescent COVID-19.

V gene TRBV7-2 combines with J gene TRBJ1-4; perhaps TRBD1 as D (5 bases). The CDR3 contains 16 residues. Germline loops: CDR1 SGHTA, CDR2 FQGNSA. V was shortened by 5 bases and J by 7 bases, with 20 bases between the two germline ends. CDR3 nucleotide sequence: TGTGCCAGCAGCCGGAGGGCAGGGAATTCCGGTGAAAAACTGTTTTTT. Its translation: CASSRRAGNSGEKLFF.

This chain joins TRBV2 and TRBJ1-2, with a tentative D call TRBD1 (6 bases). The CDR3 extends over 13 amino acids. Between the trimmed V and J ends, which lost 4 bases and 6 bases, there was a span of 12 bases. Germline V CDR1 and CDR2: SNHLY, FYNNEI. The DNA of the CDR3 is TGTGCCAGCAGTGCGGGGGAGGGGGATGGCTACACCTTC. Translation gives CASSAGEGDGYTF.

V usage is TRBV10-3 and J usage is TRBJ2-6; 7 bases align to TRBD1. The CDR3 length is 16 residues. Germline-derived CDR1 and CDR2 are ENHRY and SYGVKD. Unmatched junction bases numbered 5, after V lost 6 bases and J lost 0 bases. The CDR3 region is CAISRDSPSGANVLTF. The CDR3 DNA follows: TGTGCCATCAGCCGGGACAGTCCCTCTGGGGCCAACGTCCTGACTTTC.

The chain recombines TRBV25-1 with TRBJ1-6; D is undetermined. This CDR3 region has 13 residues. CDR1 is MGHDK, CDR2 SYGVNS, per germline. The V and J ends lost 2 bases and 8 bases respectively, with 7 bases between them. Here the CDR3 reads CASSEQSDSPLHF. DNA for the CDR3: TGTGCCAGCAGTGAACAGTCAGATTCACCCCTCCACTTT. Based on the CDR3 plus reference TRBV25-1 and TRBJ1-6, the full variable domain is EADIYQTPRYLVIGTGKKITLECSQTMGHDKMYWYQQDPGMELHLIHYSYGVNSTEKGDLSSESTVSRIRTEHFPLTLESARPSHTSQYLCASSEQSDSPLHFGNGTRLTVT.

The J gene is TRBJ2-5, the V gene TRBV3-1 (or the pseudogene TRBV3-2), with 8 bases fitting TRBD1. Germline values: CDR1 LGHDT, CDR2 YNNKEL (reference sequence). The CDR3 has 14 residues. Losses at the gene ends were 3 bases for V and 4 bases for J; bases not matched to a gene: 4. The CDR3 DNA reads TGTGCCAGCAGCCACCGACAGGGGCCAGAGACCCAGTACTTC. Its translation is CASSHRQGPETQYF.

The CDR3 DNA follows: TGTGCCAGCAGCCCAACAGGGGCCGGGGAGACCCAGTACTTC. Its translation is CASSPTGAGETQYF. The chain is built from TRBV11-3 and TRBJ2-5, with 7 bases fitting TRBD1. V shed 5 bases and J 5 bases; nucleotides not matched to a gene: 8. Germline assignment: CDR1 SGHNT and CDR2 YENEEA. CDR3 size: 14 residues.

This clone was seen only once. This chain links TRBV19 with TRBJ1-1; the match to TRBD1 covers 10 bases. With 6 bases clipped from V and 3 bases from J, the junction kept 13 bases outside the gene matches. Germline V gives CDR1 LNHDA, CDR2 SQIVND (reference sequence). The CDR3 runs to 17 residues. CDR3 sequence reads: CASRTLDRGAVDTEAFF. The CDR3 DNA sequence: TGTGCCAGTAGGACCTTGGACAGGGGGGCGGTGGACACTGAAGCTTTCTTT.

The gene calls are TRBV2 and TRBJ1-5, with D possibly TRBD1 on 5 matching bases. Germline-derived CDR1 and CDR2 are SNHLY and FYNNEI. V was cut by 5 bases and J by 4 bases, with 12 bases left in between. This CDR3 spans 14 amino acids. CDR3 residues: CASSKGLRNQPQHF. In DNA form, the CDR3 reads TGTGCCAGCAGTAAGGGGCTGAGGAATCAGCCCCAGCATTTT.

The V call is TRBV27, the J call TRBJ1-2; 8 nucleotides agree with TRBD1. V lost 2 bases and J lost 5; bases outside the gene matches: 10. This CDR3 region has 16 residues. Looked up from germline, CDR1 is MNHEY and CDR2 is SMNVEV (reference sequence). The CDR3 region is CASSLKSQGAEYGYTF. The CDR3 DNA reads as TGTGCCAGCAGTTTAAAATCCCAGGGGGCTGAGTATGGCTACACCTTC.